Sequencing of this T cell receptor beta chain was carried out in a study of sequential checkpoint blockade in melanoma. Study background: First-line arms were nivolumab then ipilimumab, or the reverse, randomized 1:1.

This CDR3 contains 12 residues. Per the germline V gene, CDR1 is SGHVS and CDR2 is FQNEAQ. V lost 6 bases and J lost 1, with 6 bases in between. Clones were sequenced by immunoSEQ multiplex PCR, and TCRdb holds only the in-frame ones, with some missing. The sample shows fewer than 25,000 clones, over 80% of them seen only once. The treatment here: randomized to nivolumab then ipilimumab (arm A) or the reverse (arm B). The TCR originated in a human donor with melanoma. This specimen was CD8+ T cells sorted from blood (inferred from file names), taken from a patient given nivolumab and ipilimumab in sequence. V usage is TRBV7-8 and J usage is TRBJ2-5; TRBD1 might be the D (6 bases). The CDR3 loop is CASRDSQETQYF. The CDR3 DNA sequence: TGTGCCAGCAGGGACAGCCAAGAGACCCAGTACTTC.